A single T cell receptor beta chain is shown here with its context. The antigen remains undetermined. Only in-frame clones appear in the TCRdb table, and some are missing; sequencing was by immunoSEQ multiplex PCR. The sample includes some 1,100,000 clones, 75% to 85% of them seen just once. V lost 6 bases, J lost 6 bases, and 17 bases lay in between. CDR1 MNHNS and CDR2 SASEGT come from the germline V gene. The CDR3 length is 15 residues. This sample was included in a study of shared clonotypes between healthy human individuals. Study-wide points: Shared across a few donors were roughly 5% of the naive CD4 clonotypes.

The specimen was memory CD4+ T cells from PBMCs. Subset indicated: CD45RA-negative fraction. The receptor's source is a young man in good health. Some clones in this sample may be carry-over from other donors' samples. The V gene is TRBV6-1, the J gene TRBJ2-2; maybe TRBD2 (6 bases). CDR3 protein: CASRQLPLAAGELFF. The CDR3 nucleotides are TGTGCCAGCAGGCAGCTTCCTTTAGCGGCCGGGGAGCTGTTTTTT.